This T cell receptor (beta chain) was recovered during a study of CD8+CD57+ T cells in acquired aplastic anemia. Findings and caveats of the study: Sharing between patients and controls was observed for 25 to 30 CD8+ CDR3 sequences. No significant patient-versus-control difference appeared in CD8+ Simpson's diversity.

Profiling that covered TCR beta VDJ and CDR3 relied on genomic DNA as its template. One entry per CDR3 protein results from TCRdb running MiXCR on the reads. Of 150,000 to 200,000 distinct CDR3 sequences in the sample, 40% to 50% were seen once. Patients selected for sequencing had displayed CD8+CD57+ cell expansion by flow cytometry. In the case of this clonotype: Its antigen is still unknown.

The material sequenced was sorted CD4+, CD8+, or CD8+CD57+ T cells (not recorded which) from PBMCs. This receptor was obtained from a human donor with aplastic anemia.

The CDR3 nucleotides read TGTGCCAGCAGCCAAGTAAGTGGGACTGAAGCTTTCTTT. It encodes CASSQVSGTEAFF. The chain employs TRBV3-1 and TRBJ1-1; D is ambiguous. Germline V gives CDR1 LGHDT, CDR2 YNNKEL (reference sequence). The CDR3 loop spans 13 amino acids. The germline V and J ends were trimmed by 1 base and 5 bases, with 8 bases remaining between them. Full variable domain (missing parts from reference TRBV3-1 and TRBJ1-1): DTAVSQTPKYLVTQMGNDKSIKCEQNLGHDTMYWYKQDSKKFLKIMFSYNNKELIINETVPNRFSPKSPDKAHLNLHINSLELGDSAVYFCASSQVSGTEAFFGQGTRLTVV.